These 2 T cell receptor beta chains came from one sample sequenced in a study of blood T cell repertoires in COVID-19. TCRdb keeps only in-frame clones here, not all; method: immunoSEQ multiplex PCR. Counted here are about 490,000 clones, 70% to 90% occurring once; the ten biggest clones make up more than 3%. The specimen was peripheral blood. These receptors came from a human donor in a cohort sampled during active COVID-19.

This clone was counted once. The chain uses TRBV7-9 and TRBJ1-1; D is unclear. Germline CDR1 and CDR2: SEHNR and FQNEAQ (reference sequence). Trimming pared 6 bases from V and 9 bases from J, leaving 23 bases between. CDR3 length: 15 residues. CDR3 DNA: TGTGCCAGCAGTTTTACCGTGACTTCTGCCATGAAAGCTTTCTTT. Its translation: CASSFTVTSAMKAFF.

V and J are TRBV5-1 and TRBJ2-1, with TRBD2 identical over 14 bases. J was trimmed by 0 bases and V by 3 bases; bases with no gene match: 5. The CDR3 spans 18 residues. Germline CDR1 is SGHRS and CDR2 is YFSETQ. The CDR3 DNA reads as TGCGCCAGCAGCTCACCGGGACTAGCGGGGGTCTCCTACAATGAGCAGTTCTTC. Amino acids: CASSSPGLAGVSYNEQFF.